This passage covers 2 T cell receptor beta chains from one sample sequenced in a study of patients and donors after allogeneic stem cell transplantation (dated by TCRdb to about 2020). The library was obtained by RT-PCR. Data came from a NextSeq 550. TCRdb reworked the public reads: Q25 trimming with fastp, MiXCR clone assembly, productive beta chains retained. Identical CDR3 proteins give one entry, which carries the most common genes and DNA. This sample is represented by about 960,000 distinct CDR3 sequences; 18% of them were singletons. Approximately 5.9% of the sample rests with the top ten. Material for sequencing was blood, either unsorted or a sorted T cell fraction (not recorded which). Receptors originate from a human donor who was either an allogeneic HSCT recipient or a stem cell or donor lymphocyte infusion donor (not recorded which). It is not recorded whose cells these are; they may come from a transplant donor.

This chain links TRBV20-1 with TRBJ2-3; 12 bases map to TRBD2. CDR1 and CDR2 (germline): DFQATT, SNEGSKA (reference sequence). This CDR3 is 14 amino acids long. For the CDR3, the DNA is TGCAGCGTAACGACTAGCGGGAGCGCAGATACGCAGTATTTT. It translates to CSVTTSGSADTQYF.

The CDR3 nucleotides are TGTGCCAGCAGCTACGACAGGGGGCGGACCGGCTACACCTTC. Its translation is CASSYDRGRTGYTF. The chain is built from TRBV5-5 and TRBJ1-2; 10 positions match TRBD1. The J segment lost 8 bases and the V segment lost 3 bases, leaving 7 bases of the junction unmatched. Germline-derived CDR1 and CDR2 are SGHKS and YYEKEE (reference sequence). This CDR3 contains 14 residues. Variable domain in full (rest from reference TRBV5-5 and TRBJ1-2): DAGVTQSPTHLIKTRGQQVTLRCSPISGHKSVSWYQQVLGQGPQFIFQYYEKEERGRGNFPDRFSARQFPNYSSELNVNALLLGDSALYLCASSYDRGRTGYTFGSGTRLTVV.